This TCR beta chain was observed in a study of blood T cell repertoires in COVID-19. Study details: The United States, Italy and Spain supplied acute and convalescent COVID-19 samples. PBMCs, B-cell-depleted T cells, or T cells were the source of the cDNA or gDNA that made up the material.

In the original processing: Amplifying reference gene primers gave estimates of nucleated cell counts. Only in-frame clones appear in the TCRdb table, and some are missing; sequencing was by immunoSEQ multiplex PCR. Clone size and the V and J calls come from that table; the DNA yielded D and trimming. Seen here are roughly 64,000 clones, about 93% observed once, and the top ten hold 9.1%. The germline V gene has CDR1 MNHEY and CDR2 SVGAGI. The CDR3 sequence is 13 residues long. The V end lost 7 bases, the J end lost 7 bases, and 11 bases lay between the germline ends. This TCR came from a woman aged 80 or older with active COVID-19. Sequenced: peripheral blood. The rearrangement joins TRBV6-5 to TRBJ1-6; D is possibly TRBD1 (5 bases). Here the CDR3 reads CASTPRGNSPLHF. As DNA, the CDR3 is TGTGCCAGCACCCCACGGGGGAATTCACCCCTCCACTTT.